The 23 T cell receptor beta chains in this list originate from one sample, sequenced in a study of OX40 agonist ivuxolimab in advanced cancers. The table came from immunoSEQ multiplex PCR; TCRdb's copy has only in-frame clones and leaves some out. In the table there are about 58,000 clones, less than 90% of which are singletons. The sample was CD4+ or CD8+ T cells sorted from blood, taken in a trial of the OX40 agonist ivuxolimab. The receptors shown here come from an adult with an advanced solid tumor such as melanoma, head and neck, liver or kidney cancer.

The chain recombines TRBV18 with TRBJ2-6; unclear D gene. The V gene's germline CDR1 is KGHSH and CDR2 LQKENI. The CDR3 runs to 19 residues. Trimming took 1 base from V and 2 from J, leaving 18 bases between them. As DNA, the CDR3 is TGTGCCAGCTCACCACGCTTTCTAGAATCCTACCCTGGGGCCAACGTCCTGACTTTC. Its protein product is CASSPRFLESYPGANVLTF. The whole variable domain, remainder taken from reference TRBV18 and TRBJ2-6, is NAGVMQNPRHLVRRRGQEARLRCSPMKGHSHVYWYRQLPEEGLKFMVYLQKENIIDESGMPKERFSAEFPKEGPSILRIQQVVRGDSAAYFCASSPRFLESYPGANVLTFGAGSRLTVL.

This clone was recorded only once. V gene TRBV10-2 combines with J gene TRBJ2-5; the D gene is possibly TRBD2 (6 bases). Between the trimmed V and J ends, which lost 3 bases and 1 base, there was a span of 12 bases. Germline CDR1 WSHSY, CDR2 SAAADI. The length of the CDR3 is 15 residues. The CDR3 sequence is CASSDSGVAQETQYF. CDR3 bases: TGCGCCAGCAGTGATTCGGGGGTTGCCCAAGAGACCCAGTACTTC.

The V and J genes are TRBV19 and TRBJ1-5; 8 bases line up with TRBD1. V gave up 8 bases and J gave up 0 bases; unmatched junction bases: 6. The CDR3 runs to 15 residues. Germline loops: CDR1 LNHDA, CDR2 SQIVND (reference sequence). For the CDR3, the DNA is TGTGCCAGTGAGGACAGGGCCTTTAGCAATCAGCCCCAGCATTTT. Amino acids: CASEDRAFSNQPQHF.

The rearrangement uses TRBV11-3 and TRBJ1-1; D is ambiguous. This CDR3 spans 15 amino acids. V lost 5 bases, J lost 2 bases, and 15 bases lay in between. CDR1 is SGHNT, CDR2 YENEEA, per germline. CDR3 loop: CASSVLGTVNTEAFF. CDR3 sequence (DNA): TGTGCCAGCAGCGTCCTCGGCACCGTAAACACTGAAGCTTTCTTT.

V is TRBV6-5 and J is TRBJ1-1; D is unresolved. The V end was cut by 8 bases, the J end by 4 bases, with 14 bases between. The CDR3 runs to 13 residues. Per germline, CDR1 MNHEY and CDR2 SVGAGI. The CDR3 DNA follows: TGTGCCAGCGCATTATTTGGGCTCACTGAAGCTTTCTTT. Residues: CASALFGLTEAFF.

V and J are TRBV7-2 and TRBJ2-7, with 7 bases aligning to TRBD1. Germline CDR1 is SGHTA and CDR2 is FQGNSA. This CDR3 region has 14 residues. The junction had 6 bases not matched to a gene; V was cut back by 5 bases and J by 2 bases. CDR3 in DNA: TGTGCCAGCAGCAAGGGGACAGCACCCTACGAGCAGTACTTC. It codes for CASSKGTAPYEQYF.

The DNA of the CDR3 is TGTGCCAGCTCACCTTCGCGAGACAATGAGCAGTTCTTC. Its translation: CASSPSRDNEQFF. The V call is TRBV18, the J call TRBJ2-1; D remains unclear. V lost 3 bases and J lost 5, with 8 bases in between. This CDR3 comprises 13 residues. Germline V lookup: CDR1 KGHSH, CDR2 LQKENI.

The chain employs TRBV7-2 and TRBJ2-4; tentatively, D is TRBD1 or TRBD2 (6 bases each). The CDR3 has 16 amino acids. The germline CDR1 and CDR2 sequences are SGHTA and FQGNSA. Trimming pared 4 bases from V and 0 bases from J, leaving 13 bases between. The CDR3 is CASSSEGGLAKNIQYF. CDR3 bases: TGTGCCAGCAGCTCAGAGGGGGGCCTAGCCAAAAACATTCAGTACTTC.

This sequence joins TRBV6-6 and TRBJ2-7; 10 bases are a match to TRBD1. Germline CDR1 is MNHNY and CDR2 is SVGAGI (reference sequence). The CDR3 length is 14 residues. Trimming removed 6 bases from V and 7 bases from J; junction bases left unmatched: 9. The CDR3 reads CASSARQGASEQYF. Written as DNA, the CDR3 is TGTGCCAGCAGCGCCCGACAGGGGGCGTCGGAGCAGTACTTC.

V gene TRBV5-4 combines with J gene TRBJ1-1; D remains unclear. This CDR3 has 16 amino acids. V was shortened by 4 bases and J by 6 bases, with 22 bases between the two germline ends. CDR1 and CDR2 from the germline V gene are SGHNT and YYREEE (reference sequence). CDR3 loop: CASSPMGSGGRAEAFF. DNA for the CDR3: TGTGCCAGCAGCCCTATGGGGTCGGGCGGCCGAGCTGAAGCTTTCTTT.

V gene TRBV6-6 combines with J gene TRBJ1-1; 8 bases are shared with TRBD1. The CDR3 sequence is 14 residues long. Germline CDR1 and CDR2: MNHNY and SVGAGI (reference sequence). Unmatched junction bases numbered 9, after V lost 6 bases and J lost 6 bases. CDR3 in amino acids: CASRDGQGISEAFF. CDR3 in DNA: TGTGCCAGCAGGGACGGACAGGGAATATCTGAAGCTTTCTTT.

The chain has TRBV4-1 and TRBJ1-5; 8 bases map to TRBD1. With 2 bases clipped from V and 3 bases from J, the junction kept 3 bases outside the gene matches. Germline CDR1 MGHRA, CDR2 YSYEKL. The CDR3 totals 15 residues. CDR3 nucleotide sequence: TGCGCCAGCAGCCAACGACAGGGGTCCAATCAGCCCCAGCATTTT. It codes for CASSQRQGSNQPQHF.

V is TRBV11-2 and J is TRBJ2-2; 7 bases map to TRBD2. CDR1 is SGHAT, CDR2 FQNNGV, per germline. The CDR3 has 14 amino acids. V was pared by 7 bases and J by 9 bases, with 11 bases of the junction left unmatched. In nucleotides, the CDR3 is TGTGCCAGCACTCTCCCAGCGGGGAGGAGGGAGCTGTTTTTT. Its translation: CASTLPAGRRELFF.

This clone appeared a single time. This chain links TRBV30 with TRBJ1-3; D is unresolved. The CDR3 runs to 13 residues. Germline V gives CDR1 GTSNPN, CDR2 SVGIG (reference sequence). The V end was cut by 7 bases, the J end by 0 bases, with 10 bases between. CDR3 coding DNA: TGTGCCTCCTCCGGGTACTCTGGAAACACCATATATTTT. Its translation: CASSGYSGNTIYF.

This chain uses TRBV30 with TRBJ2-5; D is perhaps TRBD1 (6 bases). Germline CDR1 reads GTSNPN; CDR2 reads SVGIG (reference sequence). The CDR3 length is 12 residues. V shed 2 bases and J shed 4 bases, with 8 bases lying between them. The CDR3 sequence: CAWSIGGETQYF. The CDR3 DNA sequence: TGTGCCTGGAGTATAGGGGGAGAGACCCAGTACTTC.

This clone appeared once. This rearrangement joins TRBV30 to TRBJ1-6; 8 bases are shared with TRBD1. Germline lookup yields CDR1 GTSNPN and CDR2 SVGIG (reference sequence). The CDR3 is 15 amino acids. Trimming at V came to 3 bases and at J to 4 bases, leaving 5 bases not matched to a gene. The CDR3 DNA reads TGTGCCTGGAGCGGACAGGGAACGTATAATTCACCCCTCCACTTT. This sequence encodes CAWSGQGTYNSPLHF.

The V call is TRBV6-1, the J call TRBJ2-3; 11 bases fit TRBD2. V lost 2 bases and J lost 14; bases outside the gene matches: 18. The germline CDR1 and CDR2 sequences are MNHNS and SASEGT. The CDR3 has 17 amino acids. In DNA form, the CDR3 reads TGTGCCAGCAGTGAACCCCGACTAGCGGGACGAACAGATTTTGGGTATTTT. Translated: CASSEPRLAGRTDFGYF.

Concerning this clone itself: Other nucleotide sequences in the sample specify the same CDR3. The CDR3 region is CASSADGGYTQYF. In DNA, the CDR3 is TGTGCCAGCAGTGCCGACGGCGGCTATACGCAGTATTTT. This chain connects TRBV2 to TRBJ2-3; D is undetermined. The V and J ends lost 4 bases and 7 bases respectively, with 12 bases between them. The CDR3 totals 13 residues. CDR1 and CDR2 from the germline V gene are SNHLY and FYNNEI.

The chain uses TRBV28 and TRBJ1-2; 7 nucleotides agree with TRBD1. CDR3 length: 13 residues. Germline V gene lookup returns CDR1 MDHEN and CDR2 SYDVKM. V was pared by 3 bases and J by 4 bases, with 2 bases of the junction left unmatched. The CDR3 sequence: CASSFEGAYGYTF. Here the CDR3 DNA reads TGTGCCAGCAGTTTTGAGGGGGCCTATGGCTACACCTTC.

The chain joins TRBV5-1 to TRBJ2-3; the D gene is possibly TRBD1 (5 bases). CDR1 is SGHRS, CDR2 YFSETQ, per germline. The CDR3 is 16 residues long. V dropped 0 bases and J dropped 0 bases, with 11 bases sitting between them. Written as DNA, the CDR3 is TGCGCCAGCAGCTTGGGGCCGGACAAGAGCACAGATACGCAGTATTTT. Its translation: CASSLGPDKSTDTQYF.

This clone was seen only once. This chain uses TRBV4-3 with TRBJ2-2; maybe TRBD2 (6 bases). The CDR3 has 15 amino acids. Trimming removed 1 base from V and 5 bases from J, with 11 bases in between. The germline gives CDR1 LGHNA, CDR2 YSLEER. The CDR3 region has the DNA TGCGCCAGCAGCCAAGCGAACCGGGGGACCGGGGAGCTGTTTTTT. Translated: CASSQANRGTGELFF.

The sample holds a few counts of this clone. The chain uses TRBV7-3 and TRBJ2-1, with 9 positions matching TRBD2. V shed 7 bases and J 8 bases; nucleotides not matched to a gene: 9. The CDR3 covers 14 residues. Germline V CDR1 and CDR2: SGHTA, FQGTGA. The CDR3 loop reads CASNPSGTSYEQFF. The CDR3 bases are TGTGCCAGCAACCCTTCCGGGACTAGCTATGAGCAGTTCTTC.

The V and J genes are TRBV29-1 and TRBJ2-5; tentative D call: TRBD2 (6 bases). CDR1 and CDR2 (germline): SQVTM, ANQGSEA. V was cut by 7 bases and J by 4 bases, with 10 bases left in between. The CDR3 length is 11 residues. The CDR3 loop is CSAGAAETQYF. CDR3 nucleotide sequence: TGCAGCGCGGGAGCGGCAGAGACCCAGTACTTC.